A single sample is the source of the 21 T cell receptor beta chains below, sequenced in a study of blood T cell repertoires in COVID-19. The table came from immunoSEQ multiplex PCR; TCRdb's copy has only in-frame clones and leaves some out. Of approximately 30,000 clones listed, 65% to 85% are singletons. The sequenced sample was peripheral blood. All receptors come from a man aged 45-65 years with active or convalescent COVID-19.

This rearrangement joins TRBV5-6 to TRBJ1-1; maybe TRBD1 (6 bases). The CDR3 contains 15 residues. Germline V gene sequence: CDR1 SGHDT, CDR2 YYEEEE. Trimming removed 4 bases at V and 4 bases at J, with 17 bases between. In DNA, the CDR3 is TGTGCCAGCAGCCCCAGGGGCCCGAGTGTCACTGAAGCTTTCTTT. It translates to CASSPRGPSVTEAFF.

The sample holds one count of this clone. J is TRBJ2-5 and V is TRBV24-1, with 9 bases matching TRBD1. The CDR3 covers 17 residues. Germline V gene data show CDR1 as KGHDR and CDR2 as SFDVKD. Trimming at V came to 4 bases and at J to 5 bases, leaving 13 bases not matched to a gene. The CDR3 DNA sequence: TGTGCCACCAGTGAGAGACCGGGACAGGGCGTGTGGGAGACCCAGTACTTC. Encoded protein: CATSERPGQGVWETQYF.

The genes are TRBV3-1 (or the pseudogene TRBV3-2) and TRBJ2-2; D might be TRBD2 (7 bases). V lost 4 bases, J lost 3 bases, and 12 bases lay in between. The CDR3 runs 15 residues. Per the germline V gene, CDR1 is LGHDT and CDR2 is YNNKEL (reference sequence). The CDR3 here is CASSPGGGYTGELFF. In DNA, the CDR3 is TGTGCCAGCAGCCCGGGCGGGGGCTACACCGGGGAGCTGTTTTTT.

The rearrangement links TRBV3-1 (or the pseudogene TRBV3-2) to TRBJ2-1, with 12 bases matching TRBD2. After removal of 4 bases from V and 4 bases from J, the junction contained 14 bases not matched to a gene. The CDR3 is 19 residues long. Per the germline V gene, CDR1 is LGHDT and CDR2 is YNNKEL (reference sequence). In nucleotides, the CDR3 is TGTGCCAGCAGCCCCCTAAGGCTAGCGGGAGGGCCTAGGTACAATGAGCAGTTCTTC. It encodes CASSPLRLAGGPRYNEQFF.

The chain links TRBV5-5 to TRBJ2-7; D gene uncertain. The CDR3 is 16 residues long. CDR1 is SGHKS and CDR2 is YYEKEE in the germline V gene (reference sequence). V lost 1 base to trimming and J lost 2 bases, with 16 bases between them. For the CDR3, the DNA is TGTGCCAGCAGCTTGCCCTCTAGGCCAACCGCCTACGAGCAGTACTTC. Translated, it gives CASSLPSRPTAYEQYF.

This clone turned up a few times. This chain links TRBV3-1 (or the pseudogene TRBV3-2) with TRBJ1-2; D call uncertain. In germline, CDR1 is LGHDT, CDR2 YNNKEL (reference sequence). V shed 1 base and J shed 4 bases, with 10 bases lying between them. The CDR3 is 14 residues long. The CDR3 sequence: CASSQVGDFYGYTF. CDR3 coding DNA: TGTGCCAGCAGCCAAGTGGGTGACTTCTATGGCTACACCTTC.

Only a few counts were recorded for this clone. The chain is built from TRBV2 and TRBJ2-1; weak D call: TRBD2 (5 bases). The V gene lost 4 bases and the J gene lost 0 bases, with 25 bases spanning the gap. CDR3 length equals 20 residues. Germline CDR1 is SNHLY and CDR2 is FYNNEI. The CDR3 bases are TGTGCCAGCAGTGTAGGTTTGGCTTTCTGGAGGATGAGCTCCTACAATGAGCAGTTCTTC. This translates into CASSVGLAFWRMSSYNEQFF.

J is TRBJ1-4 and V is TRBV28; D is perhaps TRBD1 (5 bases). The CDR3 loop spans 14 amino acids. Germline assignment: CDR1 MDHEN and CDR2 SYDVKM. V was shortened by 5 bases and J by 11 bases, with 18 bases between the two germline ends. In nucleotides, the CDR3 is TGTGCCAGCAGTCGTCGCGGGGGTGGGCTGAAACTGTTTTTT. Amino acid sequence: CASSRRGGGLKLFF.

In this sample, this clone turned up a few times. The rearrangement uses TRBV11-3 and TRBJ1-1; tentative D call: TRBD1 (6 bases). The CDR3 loop spans 14 amino acids. The V gene's germline CDR1 is SGHNT and CDR2 YENEEA. V dropped 7 bases and J dropped 6 bases, with 18 bases sitting between them. CDR3 sequence reads: CASTLGRGGAEAFF. The CDR3 nucleotides read TGTGCCAGCACCCTAGGGCGAGGGGGGGCTGAAGCTTTCTTT.

The chain couples TRBV19 to TRBJ1-2; the match to TRBD1 covers 7 bases. Germline CDR1 LNHDA, CDR2 SQIVND (reference sequence). The V segment lost 10 bases and the J segment 8 bases; nucleotides outside the gene matches: 13. The CDR3 covers 13 residues. The CDR3 reads CATSGGTYEGYTF. The CDR3 DNA reads as TGTGCCACCTCAGGGGGGACCTATGAGGGCTACACCTTC.

This sequence joins TRBV3-1 (or the pseudogene TRBV3-2) and TRBJ2-4; 7 bases are a match to TRBD2. In germline, CDR1 is LGHDT, CDR2 YNNKEL (reference sequence). V was pared by 5 bases and J by 5 bases, with 6 bases of the junction left unmatched. This CDR3 is 14 amino acids long. This CDR3 is CASSLFGGENIQYF. CDR3 nucleotides: TGTGCCAGCAGCTTATTTGGGGGGGAAAACATTCAGTACTTC.

This clone was seen only once. The chain uses TRBV4-1 and TRBJ2-2, with a tentative D call TRBD1 (6 bases). The CDR3 consists of 16 residues. V lost 8 bases and J 0 bases, leaving 16 bases between the germline ends. The germline CDR1 and CDR2 sequences are MGHRA and YSYEKL. CDR3 sequence: CASRKVGGPNTGELFF. The CDR3, as DNA: TGCGCCAGCCGCAAGGTAGGGGGTCCGAACACCGGGGAGCTGTTTTTT.

The gene calls are TRBV14 and TRBJ1-2; 7 positions agree with TRBD1. The CDR3 consists of 17 residues. From germline, CDR1 is SGHDN and CDR2 FVKESK. V gave up 4 bases and J gave up 8 bases; unmatched junction bases: 19. In DNA, the CDR3 is TGTGCCAGCAGCCCACGGGGACAGTTGACCCCTAGGCGGGGCTACACCTTC. This codes for CASSPRGQLTPRRGYTF. Variable domain in full (rest from reference TRBV14 and TRBJ1-2): EAGVTQFPSHSVIEKGQTVTLRCDPISGHDNLYWYRRVMGKEIKFLLHFVKESKQDESGMPNNRFLAERTGGTYSTLKVQPAELEDSGVYFCASSPRGQLTPRRGYTFGSGTRLTVV.

This chain links TRBV4-1 with TRBJ2-7; tentative D call: TRBD1 (6 bases). This CDR3 contains 16 residues. Between the trimmed V and J ends, which lost 4 bases and 0 bases, there was a span of 16 bases. CDR1 MGHRA and CDR2 YSYEKL come from the germline V gene. The CDR3, as DNA: TGCGCCAGCAGCCGGGAAGGGACATTTAGCTCCTACGAGCAGTACTTC. Translating gives CASSREGTFSSYEQYF.

The rearrangement links TRBV6-5 to TRBJ2-2, with 8 bases aligning to TRBD2. Germline V gene data show CDR1 as MNHEY and CDR2 as SVGAGI. With 4 bases clipped from V and 1 base from J, the junction kept 5 bases outside the gene matches. The CDR3 is 16 amino acids. The CDR3 spells CASSSMGLENTGELFF. The CDR3 DNA follows: TGTGCCAGCAGTTCCATGGGACTAGAGAACACCGGGGAGCTGTTTTTT.

This chain uses TRBV28 with TRBJ1-3, with a tentative D call TRBD1 (5 bases). The germline V gene encodes CDR1 MDHEN and CDR2 SYDVKM. With 3 bases removed from V and 0 bases from J, the gap between germline ends came to 6 bases. CDR3 length: 14 residues. The CDR3 spells CASSFGGSGNTIYF. The DNA for the CDR3 is TGTGCCAGCAGTTTCGGGGGCTCTGGAAACACCATATATTTT.

This chain uses TRBV20-1 with TRBJ2-1; weak D call: TRBD1 (6 bases). CDR3 length equals 10 residues. Germline V gene data show CDR1 as DFQATT and CDR2 as SNEGSKA (reference sequence). This chain's CDR3 is CSAGVYEQFF. CDR3 DNA sequence: TGCAGCGCAGGGGTTTACGAGCAGTTCTTC.

The chain uses TRBV12-3 or TRBV12-4 and TRBJ2-1, with D perhaps TRBD2 (5 bases). This CDR3 has 12 residues. Deletions cut 1 base from V and 9 bases from J, with 7 bases between. The CDR3 loop reads CASSLERVEQFF. In DNA, the CDR3 is TGTGCCAGCAGTTTAGAGAGGGTTGAGCAGTTCTTC.

The chain carries TRBV2 and TRBJ2-7; a possible D gene is TRBD2 (6 bases). Deletions cut 7 bases from V and 3 bases from J, with 16 bases between. This CDR3 contains 14 residues. CDR1 SNHLY and CDR2 FYNNEI come from the germline V gene. CDR3 bases: TGTGCCAGCACTCACCGGGGGAGCGGCTACGAGCAGTACTTC. Translating it yields CASTHRGSGYEQYF.

The DNA for the CDR3 is TGTGCCAGCAGTCAGCCGGGAGCTAACACTGAAGCTTTCTTT. The encoded protein is CASSQPGANTEAFF. The chain couples TRBV6-5 to TRBJ1-1, with no clear D. Trimming cost V 5 bases and J 2 bases, with 12 bases left between them. Germline-derived CDR1 and CDR2 are MNHEY and SVGAGI. The CDR3 contains 14 residues.

This chain joins TRBV28 and TRBJ1-4; no firm D call. The V end lost 8 bases, the J end lost 0 bases, and 10 bases lay between the germline ends. Per germline, CDR1 MDHEN and CDR2 SYDVKM. There are 14 residues in the CDR3. In nucleotides, the CDR3 is TGTGCCAGCCTCTCAGTTGCAACTAATGAAAAACTGTTTTTT. Translated: CASLSVATNEKLFF.